Listed below are T cell receptor beta chains from one sample, sequenced in a study of cytomegalovirus exposure and HLA in healthy donors. The data were produced by immunoSEQ multiplex PCR, yet TCRdb's version contains in-frame clones alone and is incomplete. In the table there are some 69,000 clones, roughly 96% of which are singletons. The sequencing sample was made of PBMCs. These receptor sequences come from a man younger than 35 in good health and CMV-seronegative. CDR3s include the opening cysteine and the closing phenylalanine or tryptophan. The D gene is left open where the match is weak. For some rows the clone size is stated as once, few or many, or as a class when expanded; others skip it.

CDR3nt: TGCGCCAGCAGCCCACGGACAGGGAAGAGCGAGCAGTACTTC
CDR3aa: CASSPRTGKSEQYF
v_gene: TRBV5-1
j_gene: TRBJ2-7
abundance: .
d_gene: TRBD1

CDR3nt: TGTGCCAGCAGGGGGCCCGGGACAGATAGGTCACCCCTCCACTTT
CDR3aa: CASRGPGTDRSPLHF
v_gene: TRBV28
j_gene: TRBJ1-6
abundance: once
d_gene: TRBD1

CDR3nt: TGTGCCAGCGCCGGGACCGGGGGTAACACTGAAGCTTTCTTT
CDR3aa: CASAGTGGNTEAFF
v_gene: TRBV6-6
j_gene: TRBJ1-1
abundance: once
d_gene: .

CDR3nt: TGTGCCAGCGGACAGGGTTTTTCAAATCAGCCCCAGCATTTT
CDR3aa: CASGQGFSNQPQHF
v_gene: TRBV19
j_gene: TRBJ1-5
abundance: .
d_gene: TRBD1

CDR3nt: TGTGCCAGCAGCTCTTCGGGACAGGGGTTGGATGGCTACACCTTC
CDR3aa: CASSSSGQGLDGYTF
v_gene: TRBV7-6
j_gene: TRBJ1-2
abundance: .
d_gene: TRBD1

CDR3nt: TGCGCCAGCAGCCTGAACAGGTTATACGAGCAGTACTTC
CDR3aa: CASSLNRLYEQYF
v_gene: TRBV4-1
j_gene: TRBJ2-7
abundance: .
d_gene: .

CDR3nt: TGTGCCTGGAGTGGGCTAGGCAATGAGCAGTTCTTC
CDR3aa: CAWSGLGNEQFF
v_gene: TRBV30
j_gene: TRBJ2-1
abundance: once
d_gene: .

CDR3nt: TGTGCCAGCAGCCCGGGGACAGTTTACAATGAAAAACTGTTTTTT
CDR3aa: CASSPGTVYNEKLFF
v_gene: TRBV7-9
j_gene: TRBJ1-4
abundance: .
d_gene: TRBD1

CDR3nt: TGTGCCAGCAGCAGGGATCGGAACACTGAAGCTTTCTTT
CDR3aa: CASSRDRNTEAFF
v_gene: TRBV6-5
j_gene: TRBJ1-1
abundance: .
d_gene: .

CDR3nt: TGTGCCAGCAGTTACAAACAGGTGGATGGCTACACCTTC
CDR3aa: CASSYKQVDGYTF
v_gene: TRBV6-6
j_gene: TRBJ1-2
abundance: .
d_gene: .

CDR3nt: TGTGCCAGCAGTGGAGGGGATGGCTATGGCTACACCTTC
CDR3aa: CASSGGDGYGYTF
v_gene: TRBV6-6
j_gene: TRBJ1-2
abundance: once
d_gene: .

CDR3nt: TGCGCCAGCAGCTTGGGGGCTAGCGGGAGCACAGATACGCAGTATTTT
CDR3aa: CASSLGASGSTDTQYF
v_gene: TRBV5-1
j_gene: TRBJ2-3
abundance: .
d_gene: TRBD2

CDR3nt: TGCGCCAGCAGCCTAGCGAGTGCTAGCACAGATACGCAGTATTTT
CDR3aa: CASSLASASTDTQYF
v_gene: TRBV4-1
j_gene: TRBJ2-3
abundance: .
d_gene: .

CDR3nt: TGTGCCTGGAGTCAACAGGGATGGGACTATGGCTACACCTTC
CDR3aa: CAWSQQGWDYGYTF
v_gene: TRBV30
j_gene: TRBJ1-2
abundance: .
d_gene: .

CDR3nt: TGTGCCAGCAGTCCCCGGACAGGGGGCCGGGAGCCCCAGCATTTT
CDR3aa: CASSPRTGGREPQHF
v_gene: TRBV28
j_gene: TRBJ1-5
abundance: once
d_gene: TRBD1

CDR3nt: TGTGCCAGCAGCTTCTTAGGTGCACAGGCTTCGGATGGCTACACCTTC
CDR3aa: CASSFLGAQASDGYTF
v_gene: TRBV13
j_gene: TRBJ1-2
abundance: .
d_gene: .

CDR3nt: TGTGCCAGCAGCCAAGAATACAGTACCACCGGGGAGCTGTTTTTT
CDR3aa: CASSQEYSTTGELFF
v_gene: TRBV4-2
j_gene: TRBJ2-2
abundance: .
d_gene: .

CDR3nt: TGTGCCAGCAGTGAAGAAGTGACAGGATACAATGAGCAGTTCTTC
CDR3aa: CASSEEVTGYNEQFF
v_gene: TRBV6-1
j_gene: TRBJ2-1
abundance: .
d_gene: .

CDR3nt: TGTGCCACGGGGAACGGGAGGGCAACCGGGGAGCTGTTTTTT
CDR3aa: CATGNGRATGELFF
v_gene: TRBV15
j_gene: TRBJ2-2
abundance: .
d_gene: TRBD2

CDR3nt: TGTGCCAGTAGTATTACCGGACAGGGCACCGGGGAGCTGTTTTTT
CDR3aa: CASSITGQGTGELFF
v_gene: TRBV19
j_gene: TRBJ2-2
abundance: .
d_gene: TRBD1

CDR3nt: TGTGCCAGTAGTATAGTCGGAGGGCAAGAGACCCAGTACTTC
CDR3aa: CASSIVGGQETQYF
v_gene: TRBV19
j_gene: TRBJ2-5
abundance: .
d_gene: .

CDR3nt: TGTGCCAGCAGTTTCGACGGCGCAGGGAAAAACATTCAGTACTTC
CDR3aa: CASSFDGAGKNIQYF
v_gene: TRBV27
j_gene: TRBJ2-4
abundance: .
d_gene: .

CDR3nt: TGTGCCAGCAGTCCCCAGGGTTCGAACACTGAAGCTTTCTTT
CDR3aa: CASSPQGSNTEAFF
v_gene: TRBV27
j_gene: TRBJ1-1
abundance: once
d_gene: .

CDR3nt: TGTGCCAGCAGCCCCAGGGTGGAGTACACCGGGGAGCTGTTTTTT
CDR3aa: CASSPRVEYTGELFF
v_gene: TRBV5-5
j_gene: TRBJ2-2
abundance: .
d_gene: .

CDR3nt: TGTGCCAGCAGTCAACCGGGACAGGGGTCCTACGAGCAGTACTTC
CDR3aa: CASSQPGQGSYEQYF
v_gene: TRBV28
j_gene: TRBJ2-7
abundance: .
d_gene: TRBD1

CDR3nt: TGTGCCAGCACGGCGAGAGGAGAGCAGTACTTC
CDR3aa: CASTARGEQYF
v_gene: TRBV6-5
j_gene: TRBJ2-7
abundance: .
d_gene: .

CDR3nt: TGTGCCAGCAGCCAAGATGGACAGGGGGATCGTGGCTACACCTTC
CDR3aa: CASSQDGQGDRGYTF
v_gene: TRBV4-2
j_gene: TRBJ1-2
abundance: .
d_gene: TRBD1

CDR3nt: TGTGCCAGCAGATCCGGGACAGGGGGCCCCCTGGATGGCTACACCTTC
CDR3aa: CASRSGTGGPLDGYTF
v_gene: TRBV28
j_gene: TRBJ1-2
abundance: .
d_gene: TRBD1

CDR3nt: TGTGCCAGTAGTACAGGGGCCACGAACACCGGGGAGCTGTTTTTT
CDR3aa: CASSTGATNTGELFF
v_gene: TRBV19
j_gene: TRBJ2-2
abundance: .
d_gene: .

CDR3nt: TGCGCCAGCAGCCACACCGGGACAGGGGAATTCTCGTATAATTCACCCCTCCACTTT
CDR3aa: CASSHTGTGEFSYNSPLHF
v_gene: TRBV4-1
j_gene: TRBJ1-6
abundance: .
d_gene: TRBD1

CDR3nt: TGTGCCAGCAGCCTTAGTGGACAGGGCGATCAGCCCCAGCATTTT
CDR3aa: CASSLSGQGDQPQHF
v_gene: TRBV11-2
j_gene: TRBJ1-5
abundance: .
d_gene: TRBD1

CDR3nt: TGTGCCAGTAGTACTGACAGCGGGGCTGAAGCTTTCTTT
CDR3aa: CASSTDSGAEAFF
v_gene: TRBV19
j_gene: TRBJ1-1
abundance: .
d_gene: .

CDR3nt: TGTGCCAGCAGCTTGGAAGGACAGGGTTATCACACTGAAGCTTTCTTT
CDR3aa: CASSLEGQGYHTEAFF
v_gene: TRBV5-8
j_gene: TRBJ1-1
abundance: .
d_gene: TRBD1

CDR3nt: TGTGCCAGCAGCTTACTTTCGCGGCCCCAGCATTTT
CDR3aa: CASSLLSRPQHF
v_gene: TRBV5-8
j_gene: TRBJ1-5
abundance: once
d_gene: .

CDR3nt: TGCGCCAGCAGCCAAGTGGGGACAGCGACCCTAGCCAAAAACATTCAGTACTTC
CDR3aa: CASSQVGTATLAKNIQYF
v_gene: TRBV4-1
j_gene: TRBJ2-4
abundance: .
d_gene: TRBD1

CDR3nt: TGTGCCAGCACGGGCAGGACTAGCACAGATACGCAGTATTTT
CDR3aa: CASTGRTSTDTQYF
v_gene: TRBV5-6
j_gene: TRBJ2-3
abundance: .
d_gene: .

CDR3nt: TGTGCCAGCAGCTTAGGGGCGGGGGGGCCTGGTGAGCAGTTCTTC
CDR3aa: CASSLGAGGPGEQFF
v_gene: TRBV7-6
j_gene: TRBJ2-1
abundance: .
d_gene: TRBD2

CDR3nt: TGTGCCTACTCGACAGGGAAACCCTACGAGCAGTACTTC
CDR3aa: CAYSTGKPYEQYF
v_gene: TRBV30
j_gene: TRBJ2-7
abundance: .
d_gene: TRBD1

CDR3nt: TGTGCCAGCAGTGCATGGGACAGCTCCTACGAGCAGTACTTC
CDR3aa: CASSAWDSSYEQYF
v_gene: TRBV6-5
j_gene: TRBJ2-7
abundance: .
d_gene: TRBD1

CDR3nt: TGCACCAGCAGCCCCCCGTCGAGACAGGGGCCCACAGATACGCAGTATTTT
CDR3aa: CTSSPPSRQGPTDTQYF
v_gene: TRBV1
j_gene: TRBJ2-3
abundance: .
d_gene: .

CDR3nt: TGTGCCAGTCACCCTAGGGGTGTGGATTCACCCCTCCACTTT
CDR3aa: CASHPRGVDSPLHF
v_gene: TRBV6-6
j_gene: TRBJ1-6
abundance: .
d_gene: .

CDR3nt: TGTGCCAGTACCCGGGACAGCACTACTTATAATTCACCCCTCCACTTT
CDR3aa: CASTRDSTTYNSPLHF
v_gene: TRBV19
j_gene: TRBJ1-6
abundance: .
d_gene: TRBD1